These 15 T cell receptor beta chains were sequenced from one sample in a study of blood T cell repertoires in COVID-19. Sequenced by immunoSEQ multiplex PCR; TCRdb stores in-frame clones only, minus some. The table includes fewer than 70,000 clones, about 78% detected once. The sequencing sample was made of peripheral blood. The source is a human donor in a cohort sampled during active COVID-19.

J is TRBJ1-5 and V is TRBV6-6; the D gene is possibly TRBD1 (6 bases). V was trimmed by 2 bases and J by 6 bases, leaving 11 bases between them. Germline V CDR1 and CDR2: MNHNY, SVGAGI (reference sequence). This CDR3 contains 14 residues. For the CDR3, the DNA is TGTGCCAGCAGTTACGAGGGACACCCTCAGCCCCAGCATTTT. Translation gives CASSYEGHPQPQHF.

V is TRBV27 and J is TRBJ2-3, with D possibly being TRBD2 (5 bases). Trimming took off 6 bases at V and 3 bases at J, with 13 bases between the two ends. CDR1 is MNHEY, CDR2 SMNVEV, per germline (reference sequence). The CDR3 is 14 residues long. The CDR3 sequence is CASSLGSITDTQYF. In DNA form, the CDR3 reads TGTGCCAGCAGCCTGGGGAGTATTACAGATACGCAGTATTTT.

The gene calls are TRBV30 and TRBJ1-1, with 7 bases aligning to TRBD1. The V gene's germline CDR1 is GTSNPN and CDR2 SVGIG (reference sequence). The CDR3 length is 14 residues. The V segment lost 1 base and the J segment 10 bases; nucleotides outside the gene matches: 12. The CDR3 coding sequence is TGTGCCTGGAGTGACAGGGGTCTCTCACTGGGAGCTTTCTTT. It is translated as CAWSDRGLSLGAFF.

This chain connects TRBV18 to TRBJ2-7, with 11 nucleotides matching TRBD1. Germline loops: CDR1 KGHSH, CDR2 LQKENI. The CDR3 is 13 amino acids. V gave up 8 bases and J gave up 5 bases; unmatched junction bases: 5. Here the CDR3 reads CASKPGQGDEQYF. The CDR3 DNA sequence: TGTGCCAGCAAGCCGGGACAGGGGGACGAGCAGTACTTC.

V and J are TRBV7-3 and TRBJ1-2; 8 positions agree with TRBD1. Germline trimming cut 5 bases from V and 5 bases from J; bases unmatched to any gene: 7. The CDR3 is 14 residues long. Germline loops: CDR1 SGHTA, CDR2 FQGTGA. CDR3 residues: CASSPGTGLYGYTF. In DNA form, the CDR3 reads TGTGCCAGCAGCCCCGGGACAGGATTATATGGCTACACCTTC.

This clone occurred once. The genes are TRBV28 and TRBJ1-5, with 9 bases that match TRBD1. Germline V gene data show CDR1 as MDHEN and CDR2 as SYDVKM. The CDR3 has 16 amino acids. V lost 7 bases to trimming and J lost 6 bases; unmatched junction nucleotides: 13. The CDR3 coding sequence is TGTGCCAGCACCATAAACGGCGGGACAGGGAGTCAGCCCCAGCATTTT. Translation: CASTINGGTGSQPQHF.

This chain connects TRBV14 to TRBJ2-7; D is possibly TRBD2 (5 bases). Trimming left V 1 base short and J 4 bases short, with 11 bases between. Germline V lookup: CDR1 SGHDN, CDR2 FVKESK. CDR3 size: 14 residues. The CDR3 DNA reads as TGTGCCAGCAGCCAAGTCCCGGGGTGGTACGAGCAGTACTTC. Translated, it gives CASSQVPGWYEQYF. The full variable domain, in which reference TRBV14 and TRBJ2-7 provide the parts outside the CDR3, is EAGVTQFPSHSVIEKGQTVTLRCDPISGHDNLYWYRRVMGKEIKFLLHFVKESKQDESGMPNNRFLAERTGGTYSTLKVQPAELEDSGVYFCASSQVPGWYEQYFGPGTRLTVT.

The chain links TRBV7-9 to TRBJ1-1; D ambiguous. Between the trimmed V and J ends, which lost 5 bases and 1 base, there was a span of 11 bases. The CDR3 has 14 residues. Germline loops: CDR1 SEHNR, CDR2 FQNEAQ (reference sequence). The DNA for the CDR3 is TGTGCCAGCAGCCGCGAGGCTGGGAACACTGAAGCTTTCTTT. This translates into CASSREAGNTEAFF. Drawing the rest from reference TRBV7-9 and TRBJ1-1, the complete variable domain is DTGVSQNPRHKITKRGQNVTFRCDPISEHNRLYWYRQTLGQGPEFLTYFQNEAQLEKSRLLSDRFSAERPKGSFSTLEIQRTEQGDSAMYLCASSREAGNTEAFFGQGTRLTVV.

The chain employs TRBV4-1 and TRBJ1-1; possible D gene TRBD1, 6 bases. V shed 1 base and J shed 5 bases, with 11 bases lying between them. Germline V lookup: CDR1 MGHRA, CDR2 YSYEKL. There are 14 residues in the CDR3. The CDR3 here is CASSQGAGVTEAFF. The CDR3 bases are TGCGCCAGCAGCCAAGGGGCAGGGGTAACTGAAGCTTTCTTT.

V usage is TRBV25-1 and J usage is TRBJ1-1, with D unclear. V was trimmed by 7 bases and J by 0 bases, leaving 9 bases between them. Germline V gene lookup returns CDR1 MGHDK and CDR2 SYGVNS. The CDR3 is 13 residues long. CDR3 sequence reads: CASTPRVNTEAFF. The CDR3 DNA follows: TGTGCCAGCACGCCTCGGGTGAACACTGAAGCTTTCTTT.

The chain combines TRBV9 with TRBJ2-7; TRBD1 agrees at 7 bases. Trimming at V came to 4 bases and at J to 6 bases, leaving 4 bases not matched to a gene. The CDR3 length is 12 residues. Per germline, CDR1 SGDLS and CDR2 YYNGEE. CDR3 sequence reads: CASSPRGTEQYF. The CDR3 DNA is TGTGCCAGCAGCCCCAGGGGGACCGAGCAGTACTTC.

The chain combines TRBV28 with TRBJ1-2; D unresolved. From germline, CDR1 is MDHEN and CDR2 SYDVKM. V lost 2 bases and J lost 8, with 18 bases in between. The CDR3 spans 15 residues. The CDR3 DNA is TGTGCCAGCAGTTTACGGGGTAGACGTAGCCTGGGCTACACCTTC. Its translation is CASSLRGRRSLGYTF.

The CDR3 DNA reads TGTGCCAGCAGCTCGTTGGGGGGCACTGAAGCTTTCTTT. This encodes CASSSLGGTEAFF. The rearrangement joins TRBV28 to TRBJ1-1; TRBD1 is a possible D gene (5 bases). The CDR3 spans 13 residues. The V gene lost 6 bases and the J gene lost 4 bases, with 12 bases spanning the gap. Germline V gene lookup returns CDR1 MDHEN and CDR2 SYDVKM.

The genes are TRBV7-9 and TRBJ1-4; TRBD1 aligns across 8 bases. Losses at the gene ends were 3 bases for V and 1 base for J; bases not matched to a gene: 1. CDR1 and CDR2 from the germline V gene are SEHNR and FQNEAQ (reference sequence). This CDR3 is built from 15 residues. CDR3 loop: CASSFGTGTNEKLFF. The DNA for the CDR3 is TGTGCCAGCAGCTTCGGGACAGGAACTAATGAAAAACTGTTTTTT.

The genes are TRBV18 and TRBJ2-2; TRBD1 agrees at 7 bases. The CDR3 is made up of 18 amino acids. Germline-derived CDR1 and CDR2 are KGHSH and LQKENI. After removal of 1 base from V and 5 bases from J, the junction contained 13 bases not matched to a gene. The CDR3 region is CASSPRAIDRVSTGELFF. The CDR3 coding sequence is TGTGCCAGCTCACCACGAGCGATCGACAGGGTGTCGACCGGGGAGCTGTTTTTT.